These T cell receptor beta chains were read from a single sample in a study of naive and memory T cell subsets. TCRdb recomputed calls from the UMI-ligation and nested PCR reads with MiXCR, one row per CDR3 protein. This table holds around 160,000 distinct CDR3 sequences, approximately 17% found once. Sequenced sample: naive CD4+ T cells from blood. The origin of the receptors is a human donor in good health. The CDR3 runs from the conserved cysteine through the conserved F or W. Fields, in order: J gene, D gene, clone size, V gene, CDR3 protein, CDR3 DNA. A D gene is named only where the DNA matches it firmly. Size is stated for part of the rows, as once, few or many counts, or as a class when the clone is expanded.

TRBJ1-2 - - TRBV6-6 CASSYPGERGYTF TGTGCCAGCAGTTACCCCGGGGAAAGAGGCTACACCTTC
TRBJ1-3 - few TRBV27 CASSLRAAGNTIYF TGTGCCAGCAGTTTACGGGCAGCAGGAAACACCATATATTTT
TRBJ2-7 - - TRBV5-1 CASSFDREQYF TGCGCCAGCAGCTTTGACCGAGAGCAGTACTTC
TRBJ2-3 - - TRBV7-2 CASSLVGSRPDTQYF TGTGCCAGCAGCTTAGTAGGTAGCAGGCCAGATACGCAGTATTTT
TRBJ1-2 TRBD1 once TRBV6-1 CASSEVDRDYYGYTF TGTGCCAGCAGTGAAGTCGACAGGGACTACTATGGCTACACCTTC
TRBJ2-2 - - TRBV6-1 CASSVSGTGELFF TGTGCCAGCAGTGTTAGTGGTACCGGGGAGCTGTTTTTT
TRBJ1-4 TRBD1 few TRBV28 CASGTENEKLFF TGTGCCAGCGGGACAGAGAATGAAAAACTGTTTTTT
TRBJ2-3 - - TRBV6-6 CASSYGTTDTQYF TGTGCCAGCAGTTACGGGACAACAGATACGCAGTATTTT
TRBJ1-2 - few TRBV4-2 CASSQDFNVYGYTF TGTGCCAGCAGCCAAGATTTCAATGTATATGGCTACACCTTC
TRBJ2-5 - few TRBV6-2/TRBV6-3 CASSQLALETQYF TGTGCCAGCAGTCAGCTAGCGTTGGAGACCCAGTACTTC
TRBJ2-2 TRBD1 - TRBV19 CASMKQGTLEHRGEGWTLFF TGTGCCTCAATGAAACAGGGGACCCTCGAACACCGGGGAGAGGGTTGGACCCTGTTTTTT
TRBJ1-2 TRBD1 few TRBV29-1 CSVLMTGGYGYTF TGCAGCGTCCTAATGACAGGGGGCTATGGCTACACCTTC
TRBJ2-7 - - TRBV12-3/TRBV12-4 CANSLVSGGFEQYF TGTGCCAACAGTTTGGTTTCGGGGGGCTTCGAGCAGTACTTC
TRBJ1-1 - few TRBV30 CAWSGYTEAFF TGTGCCTGGAGTGGGTACACTGAAGCTTTCTTT
TRBJ2-7 TRBD1 few TRBV6-5 CASSYSSGQAYEQYF TGTGCCAGCAGTTACTCCTCAGGACAGGCCTACGAGCAGTACTTC
TRBJ1-2 TRBD1 - TRBV10-3 CAISGSGTAYGYTF TGTGCCATCAGTGGGAGCGGGACAGCCTATGGCTACACCTTC
TRBJ2-1 TRBD1 few TRBV5-1 CASSLIPGGSDNEQFF TGCGCCAGCAGCTTGATTCCAGGGGGCTCAGACAATGAGCAGTTCTTC
TRBJ2-2 - - TRBV12-3/TRBV12-4 CASSCEGRELFF TGTGCCAGCAGTTGTGAGGGCAGGGAGCTGTTTTTT
TRBJ2-6 TRBD2 few TRBV28 CASTERGNPGANVLTF TGTGCCAGCACGGAGCGGGGAAACCCTGGGGCCAACGTCCTGACTTTC
TRBJ2-5 - few TRBV6-1 CAGRRGPGETQYF TGTGCCGGACGGAGGGGACCGGGAGAGACCCAGTACTTC
TRBJ2-5 - few TRBV5-6 CASSNNQETQYF TGTGCCAGCAGTAACAACCAAGAGACCCAGTACTTC
TRBJ2-1 TRBD2 few TRBV9 CASSVGSGSYNEQFF TGTGCCAGCAGCGTAGGTAGCGGGAGTTACAATGAGCAGTTCTTC
TRBJ1-5 - few TRBV12-5 CASGGGHTAQHF TGTGCTAGTGGTGGGGGACACACGGCCCAGCATTTT
TRBJ2-7 - few TRBV3-1 CASSQDFGASREQYF TGTGCCAGCAGCCAAGATTTCGGGGCCTCGCGGGAGCAGTACTTC
TRBJ2-1 - - TRBV2 CASREGTVGAVEFF TGTGCCAGCAGAGAGGGCACGGTGGGTGCAGTGGAGTTCTTC
TRBJ2-7 - - TRBV5-5 CASSLIIRTDSYEQYF TGTGCCAGCAGCTTGATAATTCGGACAGACTCCTACGAGCAGTACTTC
TRBJ1-6 TRBD1 few TRBV12-3/TRBV12-4 CASSLSGTENSPLHF TGTGCCAGCAGTCTCTCCGGGACAGAGAATTCACCCCTCCACTTT
TRBJ1-1 - few TRBV29-1 CSGVWGNTEAFF TGCAGCGGGGTTTGGGGCAACACTGAAGCTTTCTTT
TRBJ2-5 - - TRBV28 CASSDRETQYF TGTGCCAGCAGTGACCGGGAGACCCAGTACTTC
TRBJ2-5 - few TRBV29-1 CSTPGVETQYF TGCAGCACCCCGGGGGTGGAGACCCAGTACTTC
TRBJ2-5 - few TRBV30 CAWKENQETQYF TGTGCCTGGAAGGAGAATCAAGAGACCCAGTACTTC
TRBJ2-3 - few TRBV29-1 CSGTRGAEGTDTQYF TGCAGCGGGACTCGTGGGGCAGAAGGTACAGATACGCAGTATTTT
TRBJ1-1 - - TRBV10-2 CASSVGNTEAFF TGCGCCAGCAGTGTGGGTAACACTGAAGCTTTCTTT
TRBJ2-1 TRBD2 few TRBV28 CASSLARTSGRWGEQFF TGTGCCAGCAGTTTAGCCAGGACTAGCGGGAGGTGGGGTGAGCAGTTCTTC
TRBJ1-5 TRBD1 - TRBV29-1 CSVAGQPNQPQHF TGCAGCGTTGCGGGACAGCCCAATCAGCCCCAGCATTTT
TRBJ2-5 TRBD2 many TRBV10-3 CAIQSRGGEETQYF TGTGCCATCCAATCACGGGGGGGCGAGGAGACCCAGTACTTC
TRBJ1-1 TRBD1 few TRBV4-1 CASSQVGQGKSEAFF TGCGCCAGCAGCCAAGTTGGACAGGGGAAATCTGAAGCTTTCTTT
TRBJ2-1 - - TRBV24-1 CATSDFRGSSYNEQFF TGTGCCACCAGTGATTTCCGAGGGTCGTCCTACAATGAGCAGTTCTTC
TRBJ2-5 - - TRBV10-3 CAISENREETQYF TGTGCCATCAGTGAAAACAGAGAAGAGACCCAGTACTTC
TRBJ1-1 - - TRBV14 CASNSKENTEAFF TGTGCCAGCAACAGTAAAGAGAACACTGAAGCTTTCTTT
TRBJ2-3 TRBD2 - TRBV9 CASSVGASLAGGTDTQYF TGTGCCAGCAGCGTAGGGGCCTCCCTAGCGGGGGGAACAGATACGCAGTATTTT
TRBJ2-7 - - TRBV29-1 CSVVGGVNEQYF TGCAGCGTTGTGGGGGGCGTCAACGAGCAGTACTTC
TRBJ1-1 - - TRBV29-1 CSVGWSTEAFF TGCAGCGTTGGATGGAGCACTGAAGCTTTCTTT
TRBJ1-2 - - TRBV29-1 CSALRGNGYTF TGCAGCGCCCTGAGAGGGAATGGCTACACCTTC
TRBJ2-3 - - TRBV18 CASSPLSAGLADTQYF TGTGCCAGCTCACCACTGAGTGCGGGGTTGGCAGATACGCAGTATTTT
TRBJ2-7 TRBD2 few TRBV28 CASSLGTSGRTYEQYF TGTGCCAGCAGTTTGGGGACTAGCGGGAGAACCTACGAGCAGTACTTC
TRBJ2-7 - - TRBV28 CASSVRDGSSYEQYF TGTGCCAGCAGTGTCCGGGACGGGAGCTCCTACGAGCAGTACTTC
TRBJ1-1 - few TRBV7-9 CASSDRIEAFF TGTGCCAGCAGCGACCGGATTGAAGCTTTCTTT
TRBJ2-7 - few TRBV7-9 CASSSSSVEQYF TGTGCCAGCAGCTCATCTAGCGTCGAGCAGTACTTC
TRBJ1-1 TRBD1 few TRBV28 CASSSAGQGARGTEAFF TGTGCCAGCAGTTCCGCGGGACAGGGGGCACGTGGCACTGAAGCTTTCTTT